This is a list of T cell receptor beta chains from one sample in a study of T cell responses to AZD1222 COVID-19 vaccine. Sequenced by immunoSEQ multiplex PCR; TCRdb stores in-frame clones only, minus some. The sample records around 130,000 clones, 90% to 95% being singletons. Sequenced material: peripheral blood, taken on day 0 of AZD1222 vaccination. These receptors were taken from an adult in good health. CDR3s include the opening cysteine and the closing phenylalanine or tryptophan. Each record gives: V gene, D gene, J gene, clone size, CDR3 protein, CDR3 DNA. D genes are given only for firm matches. Expanded clones are given a class, and other clones once, few, many or no size at all.

>TRBV11-3|TRBD2|TRBJ2-1|-
CASSLGLAGYNEQFF
TGTGCCAGCAGCTTAGGTCTAGCGGGCTACAATGAGCAGTTCTTC
>TRBV19|-|TRBJ1-5|-
CASSSSRNQPQHF
TGTGCCAGTAGTTCCTCCCGCAATCAGCCCCAGCATTTT
>TRBV5-1|TRBD2|TRBJ2-3|-
CASTSGGRGDTQYF
TGCGCCAGCACCTCGGGCGGGAGAGGGGATACGCAGTATTTT
>TRBV14|-|TRBJ1-4|-
CASSPDRWEKLFF
TGTGCCAGCAGCCCCGACAGGTGGGAAAAACTGTTTTTT
>TRBV4-3|-|TRBJ1-6|-
CASSRSWSSYNSPLHF
TGCGCCAGCAGCCGGAGTTGGAGCTCCTATAATTCACCCCTCCACTTT
>TRBV2|TRBD1|TRBJ1-5|once
CASSNRGWSNQPQHF
TGTGCCAGCAGTAACAGGGGTTGGAGCAATCAGCCCCAGCATTTT
>TRBV7-9|-|TRBJ2-1|-
CASSSTMYNEQFF
TGTGCCAGCAGCTCGACTATGTACAATGAGCAGTTCTTC
>TRBV7-2|TRBD2|TRBJ2-5|-
CASSFGGRPPPGETQYF
TGTGCCAGCAGCTTCGGCGGGAGGCCACCCCCCGGGGAGACCCAGTACTTC
>TRBV5-4|TRBD2|TRBJ2-2|-
CASSPGLAGATGELFF
TGTGCCAGCAGCCCAGGACTAGCGGGAGCGACCGGGGAGCTGTTTTTT
>TRBV6-1|TRBD2|TRBJ2-1|-
CASSEALGLAGGPVFEQFF
TGTGCCAGCAGTGAGGCCCTGGGACTAGCGGGAGGGCCTGTATTTGAGCAGTTCTTC
>TRBV5-8|-|TRBJ2-3|-
CASRISGPRYREYF
TGTGCCAGCAGGATTTCCGGGCCGAGATACAGGGAGTATTTT
>TRBV11-2|-|TRBJ1-1|-
CASSLDQGRLNTEAFF
TGTGCCAGCAGCTTAGATCAGGGACGGTTGAACACTGAAGCTTTCTTT
>TRBV9|-|TRBJ1-3|-
CASSVDSRNTIYF
TGTGCCAGCAGCGTAGACAGCCGAAACACCATATATTTT
>TRBV29-1|-|TRBJ2-1|-
CSVEDPGGLEQFF
TGCAGCGTTGAGGATCCCGGGGGCTTGGAGCAGTTCTTC
>TRBV7-2|-|TRBJ1-2|-
CASSTQILYGYTF
TGTGCCAGCAGTACACAGATCCTATATGGCTACACCTTC
>TRBV7-9|TRBD1|TRBJ1-2|-
CASSPRDRENYGYTF
TGTGCCAGCAGCCCCCGGGACAGGGAGAACTATGGCTACACCTTC
>TRBV7-9|-|TRBJ2-6|-
CASSLEGSVSGANVLTF
TGTGCCAGCAGCTTAGAGGGCTCGGTCTCTGGGGCCAACGTCCTGACTTTC
>TRBV7-2|TRBD2|TRBJ2-7|-
CASSLGSGVTYEQYF
TGTGCCAGCAGCTTAGGAAGCGGGGTGACCTACGAGCAGTACTTC
>TRBV7-9|-|TRBJ2-7|few
CASSFKDEQYF
TGTGCCAGCAGCTTTAAGGACGAGCAGTACTTC
>TRBV11-3|-|TRBJ2-3|-
CASSLDSDTQYF
TGTGCCAGCAGCTTAGATTCAGATACGCAGTATTTT
>TRBV28|-|TRBJ1-5|medium-sized
CASREGSQPQHF
TGTGCCAGCAGGGAGGGGAGTCAGCCCCAGCATTTT
>TRBV6-1|-|TRBJ1-2|-
CASSWASGYTF
TGTGCCAGCAGTTGGGCAAGCGGCTACACCTTC
>TRBV4-3|TRBD2|TRBJ2-7|-
CASSQGTSGSPLYEQYF
TGCGCCAGCAGCCAAGGGACTAGCGGGAGTCCCCTCTACGAGCAGTACTTC
>TRBV18|-|TRBJ2-7|few
CASSPNSNEQYF
TGTGCCAGCTCACCGAACAGCAACGAGCAGTACTTC
>TRBV27|TRBD1|TRBJ1-4|-
CASSSQDRVIGEKLFF
TGTGCCAGCAGTTCTCAGGACAGGGTGATCGGGGAAAAACTGTTTTTT
>TRBV6-5|TRBD1|TRBJ2-1|-
CASSYLGTGFNEQFF
TGTGCCAGCAGTTACTTAGGGACAGGGTTCAATGAGCAGTTCTTC
>TRBV7-7|TRBD2|TRBJ2-2|once
CASSGAGGTKGELFF
TGTGCCAGCAGCGGAGCGGGAGGGACGAAAGGGGAGCTGTTTTTT
>TRBV15|TRBD2|TRBJ2-6|-
CATSGRTSGRFSGANVLTF
TGTGCCACCAGCGGCCGGACTAGCGGCAGATTCTCTGGGGCCAACGTCCTGACTTTC
>TRBV18|-|TRBJ1-6|-
CASSPELYKSPLHF
TGTGCCAGCTCACCCGAACTATACAAGTCACCCCTCCACTTT
>TRBV19|TRBD2|TRBJ2-1|-
CASSTYGREGNEQFF
TGTGCCAGTAGTACCTATGGGCGGGAGGGTAATGAGCAGTTCTTC
>TRBV9|TRBD2|TRBJ2-1|-
CASSVASGSINEQFF
TGTGCCAGCAGCGTTGCTAGCGGGAGTATCAATGAGCAGTTCTTC
>TRBV18|-|TRBJ2-3|-
CASSPPAGSDTQYF
TGTGCCAGCTCACCACCGGCAGGGTCAGATACGCAGTATTTT
>TRBV28|-|TRBJ1-5|-
CASSDPLKLTGQPQHF
TGTGCCAGCAGTGACCCGCTTAAGCTCACGGGGCAGCCCCAGCATTTT
>TRBV21-1|-|TRBJ2-7|once
CASSTSTGPLTYEQYF
TGTGCCAGCAGCACTTCGACAGGGCCTCTCACCTACGAGCAGTACTTC
>TRBV28|-|TRBJ1-5|-
CASTRLGTTNQPQHF
TGTGCCAGCACCCGATTAGGGACGACGAATCAGCCCCAGCATTTT
>TRBV7-9|TRBD2|TRBJ2-7|-
CASSSGLAEQYF
TGTGCCAGCAGCTCGGGACTAGCGGAGCAGTACTTC